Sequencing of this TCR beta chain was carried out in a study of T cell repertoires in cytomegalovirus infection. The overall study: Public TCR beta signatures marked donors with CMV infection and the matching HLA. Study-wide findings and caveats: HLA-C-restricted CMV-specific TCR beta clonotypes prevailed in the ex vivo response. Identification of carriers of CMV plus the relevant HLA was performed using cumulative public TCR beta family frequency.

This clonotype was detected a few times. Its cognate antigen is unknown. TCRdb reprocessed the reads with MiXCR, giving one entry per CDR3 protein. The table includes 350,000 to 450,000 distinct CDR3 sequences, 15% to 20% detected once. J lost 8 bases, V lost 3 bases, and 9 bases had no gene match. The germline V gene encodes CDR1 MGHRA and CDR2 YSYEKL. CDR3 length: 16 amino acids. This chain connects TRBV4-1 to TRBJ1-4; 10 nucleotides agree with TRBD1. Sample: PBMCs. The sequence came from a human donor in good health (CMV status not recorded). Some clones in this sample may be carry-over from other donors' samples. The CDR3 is CASSHKPRDRGEKLFF. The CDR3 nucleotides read TGCGCCAGCAGCCACAAACCCCGGGACAGGGGCGAAAAACTGTTTTTT.